This T cell receptor (beta chain) was sequenced in a study of T cell changes during pregnancy in multiple sclerosis. This clone was seen a handful of times. Some clones are missing from TCRdb's copy, which holds only in-frame ones; the method was immunoSEQ multiplex PCR. The sample shows 55,000 to 95,000 clones, around 90% of them seen only once. The specimen was peripheral blood, collected in the second trimester of pregnancy. This TCR came from a female donor in good health, enrolled as a control in a pregnancy study.

The CDR3: CASSLETAGGQETQYF. In nucleotides, the CDR3 is TGTGCCAGCAGCTTAGAAACAGCGGGGGGTCAAGAGACCCAGTACTTC. The chain employs TRBV11-2 and TRBJ2-5; 9 bases are shared with TRBD2. The germline CDR1 and CDR2 sequences are SGHAT and FQNNGV. The CDR3 runs to 16 residues. Germline trimming cut 0 bases from V and 2 bases from J; bases unmatched to any gene: 4.